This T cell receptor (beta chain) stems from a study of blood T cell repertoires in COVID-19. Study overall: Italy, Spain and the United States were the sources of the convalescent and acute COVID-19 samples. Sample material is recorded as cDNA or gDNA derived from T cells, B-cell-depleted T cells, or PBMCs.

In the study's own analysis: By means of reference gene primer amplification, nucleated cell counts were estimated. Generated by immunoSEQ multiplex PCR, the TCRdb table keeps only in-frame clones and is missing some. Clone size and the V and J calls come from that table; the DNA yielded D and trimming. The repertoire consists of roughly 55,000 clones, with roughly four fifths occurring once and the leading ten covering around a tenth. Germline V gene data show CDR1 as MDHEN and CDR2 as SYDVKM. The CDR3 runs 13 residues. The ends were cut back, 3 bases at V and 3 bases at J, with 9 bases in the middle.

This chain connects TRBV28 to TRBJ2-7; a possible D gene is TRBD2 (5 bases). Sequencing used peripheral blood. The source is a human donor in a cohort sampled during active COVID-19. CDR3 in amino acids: CASSFGGGYEQYF. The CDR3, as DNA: TGTGCCAGCAGTTTTGGCGGAGGCTACGAGCAGTACTTC.